This TCR beta chain stems from a study of blood T cell repertoires in COVID-19. V gave up 1 base and J gave up 5 bases; unmatched junction bases: 2. Germline V lookup: CDR1 SGHRS, CDR2 YFSETQ. The CDR3 runs to 13 residues. Measured with immunoSEQ multiplex PCR; TCRdb has only the in-frame clones, and not every one. The sample consists of hundreds of thousands of clones, around nine tenths of them appearing once. Sequencing input: PBMCs or T cells enriched from blood (not recorded which). The chain has TRBV5-1 and TRBJ2-5, with TRBD1 identical over 7 bases. The sequence came from a woman aged 35 to 49 who had recovered from COVID-19. CDR3 sequence (DNA): TGCGCCAGCAGCTTGACAGGGGAGGAGACCCAGTACTTC. This codes for CASSLTGEETQYF. The full variable domain, in which reference TRBV5-1 and TRBJ2-5 provide the parts outside the CDR3, is KAGVTQTPRYLIKTRGQQVTLSCSPISGHRSVSWYQQTPGQGLQFLFEYFSETQRNKGNFPGRFSGRQFSNSRSEMNVSTLELGDSALYLCASSLTGEETQYFGPGTRLLVL.